This T cell receptor beta chain was identified in a study of T cell repertoires in cytomegalovirus infection. Study in general: Newly reported HLA-C-restricted and thoroughly characterized HLA-B-restricted CMV epitopes were employed. Shared public TCR beta signatures pointed to both CMV infection and a matching HLA type. The study, taken as a whole, reports: Clonotype analysis showed dominance of the ex vivo response by HLA-C-restricted CMV-specific TCR beta clonotypes. Carriage of CMV together with the relevant HLA was identifiable through cumulative public TCR beta family frequency.

TCRdb recomputed calls from the reads with MiXCR, one row per CDR3 protein. The sample has roughly 800,000 distinct CDR3 sequences, about 29% seen once. This clonotype was found many times. Antigen unknown. This CDR3 spans 17 amino acids. The germline V gene has CDR1 SGHVS and CDR2 FQNEAQ. V gave up 0 bases and J gave up 4 bases; unmatched junction bases: 8. The TCR comes from a human donor in good health (CMV status not recorded). Some clones in this sample may be carry-over from other donors' samples. The sample in question was cultured CD8+ T cells from PBMCs, obtained from culture after CMV antigen stimulation. This chain connects TRBV7-8 to TRBJ2-1; 8 positions agree with TRBD1. CDR3 loop: CASSLAPGGFLYNEQFF. CDR3 coding DNA: TGTGCCAGCAGCTTAGCTCCAGGGGGCTTTCTTTACAATGAGCAGTTCTTC.